The 7 T cell receptor beta chains below were found in one sample sequenced in a study of cytomegalovirus exposure and HLA in healthy donors. Primers: 60 Vbeta forward and 13 Jbeta reverse. The repertoire was sequenced with immunoSEQ multiplex PCR; TCRdb's copy has only in-frame clones and lacks some. The sample data list fewer than 150,000 clones. The sequenced material came from PBMCs. The receptor source for this set is a woman aged 60-75 years in good health and CMV-seronegative.

The CDR3 coding sequence is TGTGCCAGCAGCGTAGGTACAGGGGAGGAAGAGACCCAGTACTTC. Translated, it gives CASSVGTGEEETQYF. The rearrangement links TRBV9 to TRBJ2-5, with D tentatively TRBD1 (7 bases). The ends were cut back, 0 bases at V and 3 bases at J, with 12 bases in the middle. Germline V gene sequence: CDR1 SGDLS, CDR2 YYNGEE. CDR3 length equals 15 residues.

The chain combines TRBV5-1 with TRBJ2-7, with D maybe TRBD2 (6 bases). Germline V CDR1 and CDR2: SGHRS, YFSETQ. The CDR3 covers 12 residues. Deletions cut 4 bases from V and 7 bases from J, with 12 bases between. As DNA, the CDR3 is TGCGCCAGCAGCGCCGGGGGTAGAGAGCAGTACTTC. This gives the protein CASSAGGREQYF.

Remarks on this clone: The germline gene is not matched at one end of the junction; a read error may be the cause. This chain joins TRBV2 and TRBJ2-6; D is perhaps TRBD2 (5 bases). There are 17 residues in the CDR3. From germline, CDR1 is SNHLY and CDR2 FYNNEI. CDR3 amino acids: CASTREKLSSVANVLTF. For the CDR3, the DNA is TGTGCCAGCACTAGGGAGAAACTTTCTTCTGTGGCCAACGTCCTGACTTTC.

V gene TRBV2 combines with J gene TRBJ2-5; TRBD2 agrees at 7 bases. Germline CDR1 and CDR2: SNHLY and FYNNEI. J gave up 1 base and V 7 bases, and 3 bases lay outside the gene matches. The CDR3 has 13 residues. CDR3 residues: CASKGGGQETQYF. In nucleotides, the CDR3 is TGTGCCAGCAAGGGCGGGGGCCAAGAGACCCAGTACTTC.

This sequence joins TRBV2 and TRBJ2-3, with D tentatively TRBD2 (5 bases). The CDR3 is 11 residues long. Germline V CDR1 and CDR2: SNHLY, FYNNEI. Trimming took 6 bases from V and 13 from J, leaving 14 bases between them. Here the CDR3 reads CASRRESMEYF. The DNA of the CDR3 is TGTGCCAGCAGGAGGGAATCTATGGAGTATTTT.

The rearrangement joins TRBV2 to TRBJ2-7; 12 positions agree with TRBD2. Losses at the gene ends were 4 bases for V and 3 bases for J; bases not matched to a gene: 7. Looked up from germline, CDR1 is SNHLY and CDR2 is FYNNEI. The CDR3 extends over 16 amino acids. The CDR3 nucleotides are TGTGCCAGCAGTGGGGCTAGCGGGAGGGGCCTCTACGAGCAGTACTTC. It yields the protein CASSGASGRGLYEQYF. Full variable domain (rest looked up from reference TRBV2 and TRBJ2-7): EPEVTQTPSHQVTQMGQEVILRCVPISNHLYFYWYRQILGQKVEFLVSFYNNEISEKSEIFDDQFSVERPDGSNFTLKIRSTKLEDSAMYFCASSGASGRGLYEQYFGPGTRLTVT.

This rearrangement joins TRBV6-5 to TRBJ1-1; 10 bases line up with TRBD1. Per germline, CDR1 MNHEY and CDR2 SVGAGI. The ends lost 6 bases at V and 4 bases at J; junction bases unmatched: 8. This CDR3 has 15 residues. The CDR3 DNA follows: TGTGCCAGCAGCTCCCCTGGACAGGGGGGCACTGAAGCTTTCTTT. Protein: CASSSPGQGGTEAFF.